The rows below give T cell receptor beta chains drawn from one sample of a study of siplizumab effects on memory and regulatory T cells. Assay: immunoSEQ multiplex PCR; the TCRdb copy retains only in-frame clones and omits some. In the table there are around 97,000 clones, just under 95% of which are singletons. Sequencing was done on a sample of non-Treg CD4+ T cells sorted from blood. These receptors were collected from a human donor in good health. Both conserved end residues are part of each CDR3. A D gene is named only where the DNA matches it firmly. Clone size is stated in some rows and not others, as once, few, many or a class when expanded.

NA	NA	TRBJ1-1	TRBV6-5	TGTGCCAGCAGTTACTCTAAGAGGGCGAACACTGAAGCTTTCTTT	CASSYSKRANTEAFF
NA	TRBD2	TRBJ2-7	TRBV9	TGTGCCAGCAGCCCCGACTTAGCGGGAGGGCCCCGGCGCTACGAGCAGTACTTC	CASSPDLAGGPRRYEQYF
NA	TRBD2	TRBJ2-7	TRBV10-1	TGCGCCAGCAGTGAGAATAGAGGACTAGCGGGAGCTCGAGCGGCTTACGAGCAGTACTTC	CASSENRGLAGARAAYEQYF
NA	TRBD2	TRBJ2-3	TRBV29-1	TGCAGCGTCAATATAGCGGGAGGGCCGATAACAGATACGCAGTATTTT	CSVNIAGGPITDTQYF
NA	TRBD1	TRBJ2-7	TRBV5-4	TGTGCCAGCAGCTTTGCAGGGGGAAGGGAGCAGTACTTC	CASSFAGGREQYF
NA	TRBD1	TRBJ1-4	TRBV7-9	TGTGCCAGCAGCCGGGACAGAACTAATGAAAAACTGTTTTTT	CASSRDRTNEKLFF
NA	TRBD2	TRBJ2-1	TRBV19	TGTGCCAGTAGCTCTCTTAGCGGGAGGGCCCGGGAGCAGTTCTTC	CASSSLSGRAREQFF
once	TRBD2	TRBJ2-1	TRBV19	TGTGCCAGTAGGGCGGGAGTCCGCGATGAGCAGTTCTTC	CASRAGVRDEQFF
NA	TRBD2	TRBJ2-7	TRBV6-1	TGTGCCAGCAGTCCTATTGGGACTACCTACGAGCAGTACTTC	CASSPIGTTYEQYF
NA	NA	TRBJ2-1	TRBV19	TGTGCCAGTAGTATTTATAGCGGATTCTCCTACAATGAGCAGTTCTTC	CASSIYSGFSYNEQFF
NA	TRBD1	TRBJ1-4	TRBV7-9	TGTGCCAGCAGCTTAGGGGACAGAGCAGATGAAAAACTGTTTTTT	CASSLGDRADEKLFF
NA	NA	TRBJ2-3	TRBV30	TGTGCCTGGAGTCGCCTGAGCACAGATACGCAGTATTTT	CAWSRLSTDTQYF
NA	NA	TRBJ1-2	TRBV27	TGTGCCAGCAAAAAAGTTCAGGGACCAACAGACGTGAGTGGCTACACCTTC	CASKKVQGPTDVSGYTF
NA	NA	TRBJ2-7	TRBV5-5	TGTGCCAGCAGCTGGGACCGAACCTACGAGCAGTACTTC	CASSWDRTYEQYF
NA	NA	TRBJ2-7	TRBV7-3	TGTGCCAGCAGCCGAGGGGGTAGCGACGAGCAGTACTTC	CASSRGGSDEQYF
NA	TRBD2	TRBJ2-1	TRBV27	TGTGCCAGCAGTCCCCGACTAGCGGGAGGCTACAATGAGCAGTTCTTC	CASSPRLAGGYNEQFF